The 10 T cell receptor beta chains presented below share a single source sample, sequenced in a study of human T cells and chemical hapten exposure. Time point given: patch test 2, 6 weeks after DPC sensitization. Treatment: therapeutic diphenylcyclopropenone sensitization with weekly scalp DPC. TCRdb re-called the RACE reads through MiXCR, storing one row per CDR3 protein. The table lists tens of thousands of distinct CDR3 sequences, about 9.3% of them singletons. The sample consisted of whole blood, taken in connection with sensitization to the hapten diphenylcyclopropenone (DPC). The receptors stem from a woman between 50 and 59 years old with alopecia areata. Some clones in this sample may be carry-over from other donors' samples.

The chain couples TRBV2 to TRBJ2-3, with D maybe TRBD1 (5 bases). Germline assignment: CDR1 SNHLY and CDR2 FYNNEI. Trimming took off 8 bases at V and 2 bases at J, with 14 bases between the two ends. The CDR3 runs 14 residues. The CDR3 loop reads CASQGSVNTDTQYF. In DNA form, the CDR3 reads TGTGCCAGCCAGGGAAGCGTTAACACAGATACGCAGTATTTT.

This clonotype was recorded many times. The rearrangement joins TRBV19 to TRBJ2-1; D gene uncertain. Trimming left V 6 bases short and J 7 bases short, with 16 bases between. Germline V CDR1 and CDR2: LNHDA, SQIVND (reference sequence). The CDR3 runs 14 residues. The CDR3 sequence: CASRRHPTENEQFF. The DNA of the CDR3 is TGTGCCAGTAGACGGCACCCGACTGAGAATGAGCAGTTCTTC.

As regards this clonotype: A read error may be the cause here, since a much bigger clone is one base away. The chain employs TRBV20-1 and TRBJ2-3, with a possible D match to TRBD2 (6 bases). Germline V CDR1 and CDR2: DFQATT, SNEGSKA (reference sequence). Between the trimmed V and J ends, which lost 6 bases and 4 bases, there was a span of 17 bases. The CDR3 contains 14 residues. The CDR3 nucleotides are TGCAGTGCCCCCTTTCGAGCTAGCGCAGATACGCAGTATTTT. This codes for CSAPFRASADTQYF.

This clonotype showed up just a few times. This chain connects TRBV10-1 to TRBJ2-3; TRBD2 matches 10 bases. Germline values: CDR1 WNHNN, CDR2 SYGVQD (reference sequence). V trimming: 7 bases; J trimming: 2 bases; junction bases outside the gene matches: 12. This CDR3 has 17 amino acids. CDR3: CASTSGLADPTTDTQYF. The CDR3 DNA sequence: TGCGCCAGCACCAGCGGACTAGCGGACCCCACCACAGATACGCAGTATTTT.

The chain carries TRBV2 and TRBJ1-3; D is ambiguous. This CDR3 region has 14 residues. Germline V gene sequence: CDR1 SNHLY, CDR2 FYNNEI. The ends were cut back, 7 bases at V and 0 bases at J, with 10 bases in the middle. The CDR3 DNA follows: TGTGCCAGCAAAACCGGAATCTCTGGAAACACCATATATTTT. This translates into CASKTGISGNTIYF.

In this sample, this clonotype turned up many times. The gene calls are TRBV5-1 and TRBJ2-7; 9 nucleotides match TRBD1. Per the germline V gene, CDR1 is SGHRS and CDR2 is YFSETQ. Trimming took 4 bases from V and 0 from J; bases not matched to a gene: 8. This CDR3 comprises 16 residues. This CDR3 reads CASSPEGQGLSYEQYF. Here the CDR3 DNA reads TGCGCCAGCAGCCCGGAGGGACAGGGACTCTCCTACGAGCAGTACTTC.

This clonotype was seen many times. The chain links TRBV5-4 to TRBJ2-7; D ambiguous. From germline, CDR1 is SGHNT and CDR2 YYREEE (reference sequence). The CDR3 is 13 amino acids. V lost 3 bases, J lost 4 bases, and 11 bases lay in between. CDR3 DNA: TGTGCCAGCAGCTGGGAAAAACGGTACGAGCAGTACTTC. This sequence encodes CASSWEKRYEQYF.

This clonotype occurred a few times. The chain uses TRBV29-1 and TRBJ2-3, with D possibly matching TRBD1 (6 bases). Germline CDR1 reads SQVTM; CDR2 reads ANQGSEA. The CDR3 is made up of 13 amino acids. V lost 6 bases and J lost 5, with 15 bases in between. CDR3 protein: CSVMTGFEDTQYF. CDR3 DNA: TGCAGCGTGATGACAGGTTTCGAAGATACGCAGTATTTT.

This clonotype qualifies as medium-sized. V and J are TRBV6-6 and TRBJ2-5; D unclear. Trimming removed 0 bases at V and 5 bases at J, with 10 bases between. From germline, CDR1 is MNHNY and CDR2 SVGAGI (reference sequence). The CDR3 extends over 14 amino acids. This chain's CDR3 is CASSYSLEGETQYF. In DNA, the CDR3 is TGTGCCAGCAGTTACTCGCTTGAAGGGGAGACCCAGTACTTC.

This clonotype has at least ten counts. The V gene is TRBV11-3, the J gene TRBJ2-1; D is possibly TRBD2 (6 bases). V was cut by 0 bases and J by 6 bases, with 6 bases left in between. Germline assignment: CDR1 SGHNT and CDR2 YENEEA. The CDR3 sequence is 13 residues long. The CDR3 DNA follows: TGTGCCAGCAGCTTAGACGGGAGCAATGAGCAGTTCTTC. Protein: CASSLDGSNEQFF.